This is a list of T cell receptor beta chains from one sample in a study of blood T cell repertoires in COVID-19. Assay used: immunoSEQ multiplex PCR; TCRdb lists only in-frame clones, some missing. Here the sample spans tens of thousands of clones, about four fifths being singletons. The sample taken for sequencing was peripheral blood. These TCRs come from a man aged 25-45 years with COVID-19, enrolled during active disease. Each CDR3 is given with its conserved first and last residue. A D gene is named only where the DNA matches it firmly. Not every row has a clone size; where given, it reads once, few, many or a size class.

>.|TRBJ2-1|TRBD2|TRBV5-6
TGTGCCAGCCGGACTAGCGGCCTCTCTTACAATGAGCAGTTCTTC
CASRTSGLSYNEQFF
>.|TRBJ2-3|TRBD2|TRBV9
TGTGCCAGCAGCGGGGTAGCGGGGGGCCCAGATACGCAGTATTTT
CASSGVAGGPDTQYF
>.|TRBJ1-1|TRBD1|TRBV11-1
TGTGCCAGCAGCTTCGAGGGACAGGGCACTGAAGCTTTCTTT
CASSFEGQGTEAFF
>few|TRBJ1-2|TRBD1|TRBV7-6
TGTGCCAGCAGCCCCACAGGGGATCACTATGGCTACACCTTC
CASSPTGDHYGYTF
>few|TRBJ1-2|TRBD1|TRBV29-1
TGCAGCGCCCGGACAGGGGGCGACTATGGCTACACCTTC
CSARTGGDYGYTF
>.|TRBJ2-7|.|TRBV7-2
TGTGCCAGCAGCTTACACCGGGAGCAGTACTTC
CASSLHREQYF
>.|TRBJ2-7|.|TRBV10-3
TGTGCCATCAGTGACGGGACAACCCTGGGGGAGCAGTACTTC
CAISDGTTLGEQYF
>.|TRBJ2-7|TRBD1|TRBV6-1
TGTGCCAGCAGTGAAATGTGGGACAGGGGAGAGCAGTACTTC
CASSEMWDRGEQYF
>.|TRBJ1-2|TRBD1|TRBV11-2
TGTGCCAGCAGCTTATCCCCGACAGGGTGGGCTGGCTACACCTTC
CASSLSPTGWAGYTF
>.|TRBJ2-1|.|TRBV10-1
TGCGCCAGCAATACAGGAGATACTAACAATGAGCAGTTCTTC
CASNTGDTNNEQFF
>.|TRBJ1-1|.|TRBV9
TGTGCCAGCAGCGTAGAGCCTAACACTGAAGCTTTCTTT
CASSVEPNTEAFF
>.|TRBJ2-1|TRBD2|TRBV6-1
TGTGCCAGCAGTGAACTAGCGGGCTCCTACAATGAGCAGTTCTTC
CASSELAGSYNEQFF
>.|TRBJ1-2|.|TRBV19
TGTGCCAGTAGCCCAGACAGCTATGGCTACACCTTC
CASSPDSYGYTF
>.|TRBJ2-3|.|TRBV11-3
TGTGCCAGCAGCTTAGCCTCTGTGGCGGGATATTACACAGATACGCAGTATTTT
CASSLASVAGYYTDTQYF
>.|TRBJ2-1|TRBD1|TRBV7-9
TGTGCCAGCAGCTTAAGACAGGGGGCAGAAAATGAGCAGTTCTTC
CASSLRQGAENEQFF
>.|TRBJ1-2|.|TRBV29-1
TGCAGCGTTGAAGACAGTAATTATGGCTACACCTTC
CSVEDSNYGYTF
>.|TRBJ2-3|.|TRBV6-5
TGTGCCAGCAGCTATAGAGCCACAGATACGCAGTATTTT
CASSYRATDTQYF
>.|TRBJ1-1|.|TRBV4-2
TGTGCCAGCAGCCAGCCCATTAGCGGGGACACTGAAGCTTTCTTT
CASSQPISGDTEAFF
>.|TRBJ2-7|.|TRBV11-2
TGTGCCAGCAGCCGCGCCCTAGGGGTCTACGAGCAGTACTTC
CASSRALGVYEQYF
>.|TRBJ2-7|TRBD1|TRBV5-1
TGCGCCAGCAGTCTTCCTCCCGGACAGGGAGTATACGAGCAGTACTTC
CASSLPPGQGVYEQYF
>.|TRBJ1-4|TRBD1|TRBV2
TGTGCCAGCGGCCCGGGACAGGGCCATGAAAAACTGTTTTTT
CASGPGQGHEKLFF
>.|TRBJ2-5|.|TRBV12-3/TRBV12-4
TGTGCCAGCAGTTTATCGCGGAGAGAGACCCAGTACTTC
CASSLSRRETQYF
>.|TRBJ2-2|.|TRBV5-4
TGTGCCAGCAGCCTTCCCCCCACCGGGGAGCTGTTTTTT
CASSLPPTGELFF
>few|TRBJ2-7|.|TRBV28
TGTGCCAGCAGCCCCGGGGGTGGCGGGACCCCCGAGCAGTACTTC
CASSPGGGGTPEQYF
>.|TRBJ2-4|.|TRBV5-1
TGCGCCAGCAGCTCCAGAGGGGGAGCCAAAAACATTCAGTACTTC
CASSSRGGAKNIQYF
>.|TRBJ2-1|.|TRBV15
TGTGCCACCAGCAGAGATCGAGAGGGGGATCCCAATGAGCAGTTCTTC
CATSRDREGDPNEQFF
>.|TRBJ2-7|TRBD2|TRBV27
TGTGCCAGCCGAAGGGAGGCTAGCGGCCCCTACGAGCAGTACTTC
CASRREASGPYEQYF
>.|TRBJ2-1|TRBD2|TRBV12-5
TGTGCTAGTGGTTTGGTACTTTGGGCTAGCGGGAGTATCAATGAGCAGTTCTTC
CASGLVLWASGSINEQFF
>few|TRBJ1-5|.|TRBV19
TGTGCCAGTAGTATCGGAGGTTCCAATCAGCCCCAGCATTTT
CASSIGGSNQPQHF
>.|TRBJ2-7|.|TRBV5-1
TGCGCCAGCAGCACTGGGGTCGGACTATCCTACGAGCAGTACTTC
CASSTGVGLSYEQYF
>.|TRBJ1-2|.|TRBV5-4
TGTGCCCACCGGCACGGGTCCGCAGGGGAAGGCTACACCTTC
CAHRHGSAGEGYTF
>.|TRBJ2-2|.|TRBV6-4
TGTGCCAGCAGTAGCCGGGACTCCGGGGAGCTGTTTTTT
CASSSRDSGELFF
>few|TRBJ1-1|.|TRBV15
TGTGCCACCAGCAGAGGCCGGGACACCAGTATCACTGAAGCTTTCTTT
CATSRGRDTSITEAFF
>.|TRBJ2-1|TRBD2|TRBV5-5
TGTGCCAGCAGCCCGGATGGGCTAGCGGTTTACAATGAGCAGTTCTTC
CASSPDGLAVYNEQFF
>once|TRBJ2-1|TRBD2|TRBV19
TGTGCCAGTTCCAAGCGGACTAGCGGGAGGGGGAGCAATGAGCAGTTCTTC
CASSKRTSGRGSNEQFF
>.|TRBJ2-1|.|TRBV7-2
TGTGCCAGCAGCTGGGAGGCGTCGGGTAACTACAATGAGCAGTTCTTC
CASSWEASGNYNEQFF
>.|TRBJ1-4|.|TRBV6-6
TGTGCCAGCAACAGACGCGATGAAAAACTGTTTTTT
CASNRRDEKLFF